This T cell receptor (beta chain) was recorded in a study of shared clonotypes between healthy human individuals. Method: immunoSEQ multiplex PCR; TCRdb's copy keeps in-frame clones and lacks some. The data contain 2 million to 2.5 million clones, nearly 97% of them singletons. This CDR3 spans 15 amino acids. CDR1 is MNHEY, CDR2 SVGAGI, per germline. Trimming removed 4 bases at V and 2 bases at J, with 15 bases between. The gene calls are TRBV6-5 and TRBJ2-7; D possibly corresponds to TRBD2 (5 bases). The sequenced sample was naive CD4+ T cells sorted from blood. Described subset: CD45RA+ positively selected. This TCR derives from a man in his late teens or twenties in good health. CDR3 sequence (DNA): TGTGCCAGCAGTTTGCGAGAGGGCGGCACCTACGAGCAGTACTTC. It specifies CASSLREGGTYEQYF.